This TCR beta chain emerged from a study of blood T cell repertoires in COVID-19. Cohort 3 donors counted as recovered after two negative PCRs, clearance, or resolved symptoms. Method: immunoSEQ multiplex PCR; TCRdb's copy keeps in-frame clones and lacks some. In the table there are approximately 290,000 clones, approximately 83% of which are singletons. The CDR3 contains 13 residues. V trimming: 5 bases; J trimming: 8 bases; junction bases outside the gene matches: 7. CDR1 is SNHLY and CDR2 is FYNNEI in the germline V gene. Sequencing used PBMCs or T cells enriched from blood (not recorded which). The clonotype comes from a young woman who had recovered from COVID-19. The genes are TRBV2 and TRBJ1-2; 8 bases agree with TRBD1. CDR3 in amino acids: CASSNQGARGYTF. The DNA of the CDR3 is TGTGCCAGCAGTAATCAGGGGGCGCGAGGCTACACCTTC.